This T cell receptor (beta chain) was observed in a study of OX40 agonist ivuxolimab in advanced cancers. Study in general: Prior therapy, whether anti-PD-1, anti-PD-L1 or anti-CTLA-4, was allowed, and more than 35% had some. Findings of the study overall: Doses of 0.1 to 3.0 mg/kg were accompanied by clonal expansion of CD4+ and CD8+ blood T cells by week 6.

This CDR3 has 13 residues. The germline V and J ends were trimmed by 1 base and 10 bases, with 14 bases remaining between them. Germline assignment: CDR1 SGHKS and CDR2 YYEKEE (reference sequence). TCRdb's copy holds only in-frame clones and misses some; the assay was immunoSEQ multiplex PCR. The data hold about 78,000 clones, with roughly nine tenths observed a single time. Details on this clone: Its antigen is unknown.

This sample comprised CD4+ or CD8+ T cells sorted from blood, obtained in a trial of the OX40 agonist ivuxolimab. The chain combines TRBV5-5 with TRBJ1-1, with a tentative D call TRBD1 (5 bases). This sequence was found in an adult with an advanced solid tumor such as melanoma, head and neck, liver or kidney cancer. The CDR3 spells CASSLTGQGRAFF. The DNA of the CDR3 is TGTGCCAGCAGCTTGACGGGGCAGGGTAGAGCTTTCTTT.